This passage covers 15 T cell receptor beta chains from one sample sequenced in a study of cytomegalovirus exposure and HLA in healthy donors. A multiplex PCR was run with 60 Vbeta primers and 13 Jbeta primers. Produced via immunoSEQ multiplex PCR; TCRdb's table is partial and in-frame only. This table has approximately 50,000 clones, roughly four fifths appearing once. The sample was PBMCs. Receptors were obtained from a boy between 10 and 17 years old in good health and CMV-seropositive.

This sequence joins TRBV7-2 and TRBJ2-1; 10 nucleotides line up with TRBD1. The CDR3 runs 15 residues. After removal of 1 base from V and 7 bases from J, the junction contained 4 bases not matched to a gene. The germline V gene has CDR1 SGHTA and CDR2 FQGNSA. The CDR3 spells CASSLGTGGVNEQFF. In DNA form, the CDR3 reads TGTGCCAGCAGCTTAGGGACAGGGGGTGTAAATGAGCAGTTCTTC.

The CDR3 DNA reads as TGCGCCAGCAGCTTACCTCCGGGACAGAATACAGATACGCAGTATTTT. This encodes CASSLPPGQNTDTQYF. The rearrangement joins TRBV5-1 to TRBJ2-3; 7 bases line up with TRBD1. CDR3 length: 16 residues. CDR1 is SGHRS, CDR2 YFSETQ, per germline. Trimming removed 2 bases from V and 3 bases from J; junction bases left unmatched: 9.

V gene TRBV7-2 combines with J gene TRBJ2-1; TRBD2 matches at 14 bases. V was clipped by 2 bases and J by 0 bases; unmatched bases: 6. The CDR3 is 19 amino acids. Looked up from germline, CDR1 is SGHTA and CDR2 is FQGNSA. The CDR3 DNA reads TGTGCCAGCAGCTTATCGGGACTAGCGGGGGCCCACTCCTACAATGAGCAGTTCTTC. It codes for CASSLSGLAGAHSYNEQFF.

The gene calls are TRBV4-1 and TRBJ1-5; D is perhaps TRBD1 (5 bases). Trimming cost V 1 base and J 3 bases, with 10 bases left between them. Germline V CDR1 and CDR2: MGHRA, YSYEKL. This CDR3 has 15 amino acids. CDR3 in DNA: TGCGCCAGCAGCCAAGTGACAGCTAACAATCAGCCCCAGCATTTT. Its protein is CASSQVTANNQPQHF.

V and J are TRBV7-3 and TRBJ2-3, with 8 bases lining up with TRBD1. J gave up 2 bases and V 2 bases, and 6 bases lay outside the gene matches. This CDR3 has 16 residues. The germline CDR1 and CDR2 sequences are SGHTA and FQGTGA. In DNA form, the CDR3 reads TGTGCCAGCAGCTTACTACCCCAGGGGGCCACAGATACGCAGTATTTT. As protein: CASSLLPQGATDTQYF.

The V and J genes are TRBV5-1 and TRBJ2-1; 9 bases align to TRBD1. This CDR3 spans 16 amino acids. Germline trimming cut 4 bases from V and 7 bases from J; bases unmatched to any gene: 12. Germline V gene sequence: CDR1 SGHRS, CDR2 YFSETQ. Here the CDR3 reads CASSGPGQGMKNEQFF. In nucleotides, the CDR3 is TGCGCCAGCAGCGGACCGGGACAGGGCATGAAAAATGAGCAGTTCTTC.

The V gene is TRBV19, the J gene TRBJ1-2; TRBD1 aligns across 7 bases. CDR3 length equals 14 residues. CDR1 and CDR2 (germline): LNHDA, SQIVND (reference sequence). V lost 5 bases and J lost 8; bases outside the gene matches: 11. DNA for the CDR3: TGTGCCAGTAGTCTCAGACAGGGCCCGGAAGGCTACACCTTC. Translating it yields CASSLRQGPEGYTF.

This chain joins TRBV6-6 and TRBJ1-6; 7 nucleotides agree with TRBD1. Germline CDR1 MNHNY, CDR2 SVGAGI (reference sequence). The CDR3 contains 14 residues. Trimming cost V 8 bases and J 6 bases; bases outside gene matches: 7. This CDR3 is CASSSQGVNSPLHF. The CDR3 DNA follows: TGTGCCAGCTCCTCCCAGGGGGTTAATTCACCCCTCCACTTT.

The rearrangement uses TRBV29-1 and TRBJ1-1; D gene uncertain. The germline CDR1 and CDR2 sequences are SQVTM and ANQGSEA. V was clipped by 7 bases and J by 0 bases, with 12 bases between them. The CDR3 consists of 13 residues. CDR3 region: CSGGGFMNTEAFF. The CDR3 nucleotides are TGCAGCGGTGGAGGCTTTATGAACACTGAAGCTTTCTTT.

The J gene is TRBJ2-1, the V gene TRBV18, with D unclear. The CDR3 runs 15 residues. The V end was cut by 6 bases, the J end by 0 bases, with 12 bases between. CDR1 is KGHSH and CDR2 is LQKENI in the germline V gene. CDR3: CASSSTVSSYNEQFF. CDR3 in DNA: TGTGCCAGCTCTTCTACCGTGAGCTCCTACAATGAGCAGTTCTTC. Full variable domain (outside the CDR3, taken from reference TRBV18 and TRBJ2-1): NAGVMQNPRHLVRRRGQEARLRCSPMKGHSHVYWYRQLPEEGLKFMVYLQKENIIDESGMPKERFSAEFPKEGPSILRIQQVVRGDSAAYFCASSSTVSSYNEQFFGPGTRLTVL.

V is TRBV2 and J is TRBJ2-2; a possible D gene is TRBD2 (6 bases). Trimming stripped 6 bases from V and 7 bases from J, with 12 bases between. The CDR3 runs 13 residues. Germline V gene sequence: CDR1 SNHLY, CDR2 FYNNEI. DNA of the CDR3: TGTGCCAGCAGCCGGGAGTCTTACGGGGAGCTGTTTTTT. Amino acid sequence: CASSRESYGELFF.

CDR3 amino acids: CASNPGQGSTEAFF. The CDR3 DNA sequence: TGTGCCAGCAATCCGGGACAGGGAAGCACTGAAGCTTTCTTT. The rearrangement joins TRBV6-5 to TRBJ1-1; 9 bases are shared with TRBD1. Looked up from germline, CDR1 is MNHEY and CDR2 is SVGAGI. V gave up 7 bases and J gave up 4 bases; unmatched junction bases: 7. The CDR3 has 14 residues.

The V and J genes are TRBV5-1 and TRBJ2-1; D unresolved. This CDR3 has 17 residues. Trimming left V 2 bases short and J 7 bases short, with 22 bases between. Per the germline V gene, CDR1 is SGHRS and CDR2 is YFSETQ. In DNA form, the CDR3 reads TGCGCCAGCAGCTTCGGGTTTAGGTTATTCAAAGGAAATGAGCAGTTCTTC. Its translation is CASSFGFRLFKGNEQFF.

V and J are TRBV7-2 and TRBJ1-6; no clear D. The CDR3 runs 15 residues. With 1 base removed from V and 6 bases from J, the gap between germline ends came to 10 bases. Per germline, CDR1 SGHTA and CDR2 FQGNSA. The CDR3 region is CASSLVAVFNSPLHF. DNA of the CDR3: TGTGCCAGCAGCTTAGTAGCCGTTTTTAATTCACCCCTCCACTTT.

The J gene is TRBJ2-5, the V gene TRBV4-1; possible D gene TRBD2, 6 bases. The CDR3 covers 14 residues. Germline V gives CDR1 MGHRA, CDR2 YSYEKL. The V end lost 4 bases, the J end lost 4 bases, and 13 bases lay between the germline ends. The CDR3: CASSPLRGGETQYF. CDR3 nucleotides: TGCGCCAGCAGCCCACTCCGGGGAGGAGAGACCCAGTACTTC.